The 17 T cell receptor beta chains below come from one sample, sequenced in a study of CD4 T cells in relation to SARS-CoV-2 and coronaviruses. The method was immunoSEQ multiplex PCR; TCRdb's version includes in-frame clones alone and lacks a portion of them. The table shows around 35,000 clones, with about four fifths occurring only once. These receptors lack a known antigen. The sequencing input was naive CD4+ T cells from PBMCs, cultured in vitro. The subset is: naive CD4+ T cells isolated by negative enrichment. These receptors originate from an adult with COVID-19.

J is TRBJ1-2 and V is TRBV29-1, with D tentatively TRBD1 (6 bases). The CDR3 sequence is 12 residues long. CDR1 and CDR2 from the germline V gene are SQVTM and ANQGSEA. V was pared by 6 bases and J by 8 bases, with 16 bases between. CDR3 sequence reads: CSVTQGGRGYTF. CDR3 in DNA: TGCAGCGTGACACAGGGTGGCCGCGGCTACACCTTC. The full variable domain, with the rest looked up from reference TRBV29-1 and TRBJ1-2, is SAVISQKPSRDICQRGTSLTIQCQVDSQVTMMFWYRQQPGQSLTLIATANQGSEATYESGFVIDKFPISRPNLTFSTLTVSNMSPEDSSIYLCSVTQGGRGYTFGSGTRLTVV.

The rearrangement joins TRBV7-7 to TRBJ2-2; D remains unclear. The germline CDR1 and CDR2 sequences are SSHAT and FNYEAQ (reference sequence). The CDR3 covers 17 residues. V dropped 2 bases and J dropped 7 bases, with 20 bases sitting between them. The CDR3, as DNA: TGTGCCAGCAGCTTATCCCTAAGTACCCTAGAAGACGGGGAGCTGTTTTTT. It yields the protein CASSLSLSTLEDGELFF.

The chain carries TRBV6-5 and TRBJ2-1; TRBD2 matches at 13 bases. CDR3 size: 15 residues. CDR1 is MNHEY, CDR2 SVGAGI, per germline. The ends lost 5 bases at V and 7 bases at J; junction bases unmatched: 5. The CDR3 region has the DNA TGTGCCAGCAGTAGGGGACTAGCGGGAAGGAATGAGCAGTTCTTC. It is translated as CASSRGLAGRNEQFF.

This rearrangement joins TRBV19 to TRBJ2-6, with no clear D. The length of the CDR3 is 14 residues. The V gene's germline CDR1 is LNHDA and CDR2 SQIVND (reference sequence). V was clipped by 8 bases and J by 2 bases, with 10 bases between them. CDR3 DNA: TGTGCCAGTTCCCAGAGACCTGGGGCCAACGTCCTGACTTTC. It encodes CASSQRPGANVLTF.

The V and J genes are TRBV30 and TRBJ2-6; possibly TRBD1 for D (5 bases). This CDR3 is 18 amino acids long. Trimming took 3 bases from V and 0 from J, leaving 18 bases between them. Germline values: CDR1 GTSNPN, CDR2 SVGIG (reference sequence). The CDR3 coding sequence is TGTGCCTGGAGGACAGACACGGGTATTCCCTCTGGGGCCAACGTCCTGACTTTC. It yields the protein CAWRTDTGIPSGANVLTF.

The chain combines TRBV18 with TRBJ1-5; D is undetermined. This CDR3 is 14 amino acids long. CDR1 KGHSH and CDR2 LQKENI come from the germline V gene. V lost 2 bases, J lost 0 bases, and 5 bases lay in between. The CDR3 nucleotides are TGTGCCAGCTCACCAGGGATTAGCAATCAGCCCCAGCATTTT. Residues: CASSPGISNQPQHF. The full variable domain, rest sourced from reference TRBV18 and TRBJ1-5, is NAGVMQNPRHLVRRRGQEARLRCSPMKGHSHVYWYRQLPEEGLKFMVYLQKENIIDESGMPKERFSAEFPKEGPSILRIQQVVRGDSAAYFCASSPGISNQPQHFGDGTRLSIL.

This rearrangement joins TRBV27 to TRBJ2-7, with TRBD2 matching 12 bases. CDR1 and CDR2 from the germline V gene are MNHEY and SMNVEV (reference sequence). The ends lost 10 bases at V and 6 bases at J; junction bases unmatched: 13. The CDR3 covers 15 residues. The CDR3 DNA sequence: TGTGCCACGACCGCTCTAGCGGGAGGGCCCGGCGAGCAGTACTTC. This codes for CATTALAGGPGEQYF.

The chain carries TRBV19 and TRBJ1-1; the D is unclear. V lost 8 bases to trimming and J lost 2 bases, with 6 bases between them. The CDR3 has 11 residues. The germline V gene has CDR1 LNHDA and CDR2 SQIVND (reference sequence). The CDR3 DNA reads as TGTGCCAGTGGTCGAAACACTGAAGCTTTCTTT. It translates to CASGRNTEAFF.

The chain links TRBV29-1 to TRBJ1-1; 7 bases fit TRBD1. The CDR3 spans 13 residues. CDR1 SQVTM and CDR2 ANQGSEA come from the germline V gene. V gave up 6 bases and J gave up 1 base; unmatched junction bases: 5. As DNA, the CDR3 is TGCAGCGTAGAGGACAGGAAGAACACTGAAGCTTTCTTT. The encoded protein is CSVEDRKNTEAFF.

The chain uses TRBV5-1 and TRBJ2-5; tentatively, D is TRBD1 (7 bases). Trimming left V 4 bases short and J 5 bases short, with 18 bases between. CDR1 and CDR2 from the germline V gene are SGHRS and YFSETQ. The CDR3 has 15 amino acids. Written as DNA, the CDR3 is TGCGCCAGCAGCCAGGAGCGGCCAGGGGGGGAGACCCAGTACTTC. Translating it yields CASSQERPGGETQYF.

The J gene is TRBJ1-2, the V gene TRBV4-1, with unresolved D. This CDR3 is 12 amino acids long. V was pared by 4 bases and J by 0 bases, with 3 bases between. Looked up from germline, CDR1 is MGHRA and CDR2 is YSYEKL. In DNA, the CDR3 is TGCGCCAGCAGCCGGGCTAACTATGGCTACACCTTC. Its protein product is CASSRANYGYTF.

The V call is TRBV7-9, the J call TRBJ2-5; D could derive from TRBD1 or TRBD2 (6 bases each). Trimming removed 5 bases at V and 3 bases at J, with 16 bases between. Germline V gene sequence: CDR1 SEHNR, CDR2 FQNEAQ (reference sequence). CDR3 length: 15 residues. The CDR3 nucleotides are TGTGCCAGCAGCCCCCGCGAGGGGGAGGAAGAGACCCAGTACTTC. It codes for CASSPREGEEETQYF.

J is TRBJ2-5 and V is TRBV7-2, with D hard to call. The V end lost 7 bases, the J end lost 3 bases, and 12 bases lay between the germline ends. The CDR3 runs 13 residues. Germline assignment: CDR1 SGHTA and CDR2 FQGNSA. The CDR3 DNA reads TGTGCCAGCACCACTAACCGGGAAGAGACCCAGTACTTC. It codes for CASTTNREETQYF.

The chain is built from TRBV9 and TRBJ2-1; 8 positions agree with TRBD2. With V trimmed by 0 bases and J by 8 bases, 16 bases remained unmatched. Germline V gives CDR1 SGDLS, CDR2 YYNGEE. CDR3 size: 18 residues. The CDR3: CASSVDRGGTRPSHEQFF. Here the CDR3 DNA reads TGTGCCAGCAGCGTAGACCGGGGGGGGACCAGACCCTCCCATGAGCAGTTCTTC.

This chain uses TRBV6-2 or TRBV6-3 with TRBJ2-3, with TRBD1 matching 10 bases. Germline CDR1 is MNHEY and CDR2 is SVGEGT. The J segment lost 4 bases and the V segment lost 5 bases, leaving 6 bases of the junction unmatched. There are 15 residues in the CDR3. CDR3 in DNA: TGTGCCAGCAGTACCGACAGGGGGCAGGCAGATACGCAGTATTTT. The encoded protein is CASSTDRGQADTQYF.

This clone was counted a single time. This chain uses TRBV5-6 with TRBJ2-1; 11 positions match TRBD2. Per germline, CDR1 SGHDT and CDR2 YYEEEE. The CDR3 extends over 15 amino acids. Trimming removed 0 bases from V and 8 bases from J; junction bases left unmatched: 4. This chain's CDR3 is CASSLGGTSGYEQFF. Written as DNA, the CDR3 is TGTGCCAGCAGCTTGGGAGGGACTAGCGGATATGAGCAGTTCTTC.

The chain joins TRBV19 to TRBJ1-1, with a tentative D call TRBD1 (6 bases). Germline assignment: CDR1 LNHDA and CDR2 SQIVND (reference sequence). Between the trimmed V and J ends, which lost 3 bases and 0 bases, there was a span of 11 bases. The CDR3 loop spans 15 amino acids. CDR3 amino acids: CASSIFRGMNTEAFF. The CDR3, as DNA: TGTGCCAGTAGTATCTTCAGGGGCATGAACACTGAAGCTTTCTTT.